What follows is one TCR beta chain and its context. Profiling relied on immunoSEQ multiplex PCR, and the TCRdb table lists in-frame clones only, not all of them. The table has approximately 250,000 clones, roughly 91% seen once; the top ten hold approximately 2%. This specimen comes from a study of blood T cell repertoires in COVID-19. Study overall: The samples span acute and convalescent COVID-19 from the United States, Italy and Spain.

This TCR came from a woman in her sixties or seventies in a cohort exposed to, infected with or recovered from COVID-19 (not recorded which). Material for sequencing was PBMCs or T cells enriched from blood (not recorded which).

CDR3 in DNA: TGTGCCAGCAGCACCACAGGGGGAACTGAGCAGTTCTTC. Amino acid sequence: CASSTTGGTEQFF. This sequence joins TRBV7-3 and TRBJ2-1; 8 bases are a match to TRBD1. This CDR3 region has 13 residues. The V and J ends lost 5 bases and 9 bases, in that order; junction bases with no gene match: 6. Per germline, CDR1 SGHTA and CDR2 FQGTGA.